The clone carrying this T cell receptor (beta chain) turned up a few times. Its antigen is unidentified. There were positive PCR dates ranging from March to December 2020, all predating US Alpha, Beta and Delta variants. These data originate in a study of vaccination and CD4 T cells after COVID-19. As for the study in general: Investigators drew the post-COVID samples a median 101 days after diagnosis, with a range of 35 to 161.

General observations from the study: Reactive clonotype counts went from median roughly 19 after infection to a few dozen after vaccination, nonsignificantly. Spike mono-reactivity marked 304 of 307 vaccine-specific clones in convalescent patients.

V was trimmed by 7 bases and J by 5 bases, leaving 14 bases between them. CDR3 size: 13 residues. CDR1 is MNHEY and CDR2 is SMNVEV in the germline V gene (reference sequence). TCRdb redid the calling of the PCR reads with MiXCR, one entry per CDR3 protein. The sample shows 21,000 or so distinct CDR3 sequences, about 60% of them seen only once. The chain carries TRBV27 and TRBJ1-1; TRBD1 is a possible D gene (5 bases). The clonotype was recovered from a human donor who had recovered from COVID-19. Sequencing used CD4+ T cells from blood, obtained before SARS-CoV-2 vaccination. The CDR3 sequence: CASTDSLRTEAFF. CDR3 nucleotides: TGTGCCAGCACCGACAGCCTGAGGACTGAAGCTTTCTTT.